This TCR beta chain appears in the sequencing data of a study of post-analysis software for immune sequencing data. The study's findings and limits: Compared with controls, patients showed significantly lower normalized Chao1 diversity. The F measure placed samples prepared in the same batch into strongly shared clusters. Compared with controls, patients had more of roughly 5 TRBV segments, including TRBV5-6, TRBV5-1 and TRBV20-1.

With respect to this clonotype: Its target is not known.

Unique-molecular-identifier-tagged TCR beta cDNA libraries were used. TCRdb reprocessed the PCR reads via MiXCR and lists one record per CDR3 protein. This sample has hundreds of thousands of distinct CDR3 sequences, with under 55% found just once. The CDR3 totals 18 residues. Germline values: CDR1 SGDLS, CDR2 YYNGEE. The germline V and J ends were trimmed by 0 bases and 3 bases, with 22 bases remaining between them. The chain is built from TRBV9 and TRBJ2-7, with D hard to call. The source is a girl between 5 and 17 years old with multiple sclerosis. The sample consisted of blood. CDR3 region: CASSVGPPYVGRDYEQYF. Here the CDR3 DNA reads TGTGCCAGCAGCGTAGGTCCCCCCTATGTTGGCAGAGACTACGAGCAGTACTTC.